This T cell receptor beta chain originates from a study of cytomegalovirus exposure and HLA in healthy donors. Study findings and constraints: Equally common other TCR beta chains were less clonally expanded than HLA-associated ones, a later analysis found. What a later analysis showed was that several of the most significant clusters appeared linked to common viral pathogens. Researchers reported that three CMV-associated chains were confirmed in vitro as CMV antigen-specific.

Germline V gives CDR1 SGHTA, CDR2 FQGNSA. V was clipped by 5 bases and J by 4 bases, with 9 bases between them. The CDR3 sequence is 12 residues long. The study ran its PCR with 60 Vbeta and 13 Jbeta primers. TCRdb keeps only in-frame clones here, not all; method: immunoSEQ multiplex PCR. The repertoire holds 35,000 to 50,000 clones, with approximately 80% as singletons. About this clone: What it recognizes is unknown.

The genes are TRBV7-2 and TRBJ2-7, with D hard to call. The sample consisted of PBMCs. The sequence was collected from a man aged 25 to 40 in good health and CMV-seronegative. The CDR3 DNA reads TGTGCCAGCAGCCCCGGGTATTACGAGCAGTACTTC. Translation gives CASSPGYYEQYF.